This TCR beta chain was sequenced during a study of blood T cell repertoires in COVID-19. Study-wide context: Sites across the United States, Italy and Spain contributed samples from acute and convalescent COVID-19. PBMCs, B-cell-depleted T cells, or T cells provided the cDNA or gDNA that made up the material.

The method was immunoSEQ multiplex PCR; TCRdb's version includes in-frame clones alone and lacks a portion of them. The sample has 250,000 to 350,000 clones, about nine tenths seen once; the top ten hold 2.5% to 3.5%. This clone was seen more than once but under ten times. One Seattle source followed patients from active infection through their disease course. The clonotype comes from a woman in her thirties with COVID-19, enrolled during active disease. Sequencing used peripheral blood.

The CDR3 region has the DNA TGTGCCAGCAGCTTCACAGGGGACTATGGCTACACCTTC. This sequence encodes CASSFTGDYGYTF. The J gene is TRBJ1-2, the V gene TRBV11-2; TRBD1 matches 7 bases. CDR3 size: 13 residues. V lost 3 bases and J lost 3; bases outside the gene matches: 1. CDR1 is SGHAT and CDR2 is FQNNGV in the germline V gene.